Reported below is one T cell receptor beta chain. This CDR3 comprises 15 residues. V lost 4 bases to trimming and J lost 3 bases, with 16 bases between them. Germline V gene data show CDR1 as SGHNT and CDR2 as YYREEE (reference sequence). These data originate in a study of shared clonotypes between healthy human individuals. About the research overall: The plates for each donor numbered three CD4 naive, three CD4 memory, two CD8 naive and one CD8 memory.

Sequencing used immunoSEQ multiplex PCR; TCRdb keeps in-frame clones, though not all of them. In the table there are a few million clones, roughly nine tenths of which are singletons. This receptor was obtained from a man younger than 35 in good health. The specimen was naive CD4+ T cells sorted from blood. Subset noted: CD45RA+ positively selected. V gene TRBV5-4 combines with J gene TRBJ1-1, with D perhaps TRBD1 (6 bases). In DNA form, the CDR3 reads TGTGCCAGCAGCACACGACAGGATTCTTACACTGAAGCTTTCTTT. Translating gives CASSTRQDSYTEAFF.